The T cell receptor (beta chain) described here comes from a study of PD-1 blockade in classical Hodgkin lymphoma. Study findings and constraints: TCR diversity at baseline was reported to be reduced in newly diagnosed patients relative to healthy donors. Similar baseline diversity was found in complete responders and newly diagnosed patients.

This CDR3 comprises 15 residues. The V gene's germline CDR1 is SGHRS and CDR2 YFSETQ. V was clipped by 0 bases and J by 1 base, with 9 bases between them. Brentuximab vedotin exposure varied, and every patient relapsed after autologous stem cell transplantation. A word on this clone: Its target is unknown.

Method: immunoSEQ multiplex PCR; TCRdb's copy keeps in-frame clones and lacks some. The repertoire holds about 19,000 clones, with 75% to 85% as singletons. The origin of this receptor is a human donor with classical Hodgkin lymphoma. The specimen comprised peripheral blood mononuclear cells (PBMCs), sampled before the second cycle of nivolumab. J is TRBJ2-3 and V is TRBV5-1; D perhaps matches TRBD1 (6 bases). CDR3 in DNA: TGCGCCAGCAGCTTGGAGGGGGTCGGCACAGATACGCAGTATTTT. As protein: CASSLEGVGTDTQYF.